This T cell receptor beta chain was sequenced during a study of blood T cell repertoires in COVID-19. Study at large: T cells, B-cell-depleted T cells, or PBMCs provided the cDNA or gDNA that served as material.

Only in-frame clones appear in the TCRdb table, and some are missing; sequencing was by immunoSEQ multiplex PCR. The data hold roughly 90,000 clones, with less than 85% observed a single time. V lost 4 bases and J 5 bases, leaving 11 bases between the germline ends. Germline V gives CDR1 KGHDR, CDR2 SFDVKD. The CDR3 has 13 residues. Specimen: peripheral blood. The TCR comes from a man at least 80 years old with acute or convalescent COVID-19. The chain employs TRBV24-1 and TRBJ2-7; weak D call: TRBD2 (5 bases). The CDR3 sequence: CATSDPGRHEQYF. The CDR3 bases are TGTGCCACCAGTGACCCGGGAAGGCACGAGCAGTACTTC.